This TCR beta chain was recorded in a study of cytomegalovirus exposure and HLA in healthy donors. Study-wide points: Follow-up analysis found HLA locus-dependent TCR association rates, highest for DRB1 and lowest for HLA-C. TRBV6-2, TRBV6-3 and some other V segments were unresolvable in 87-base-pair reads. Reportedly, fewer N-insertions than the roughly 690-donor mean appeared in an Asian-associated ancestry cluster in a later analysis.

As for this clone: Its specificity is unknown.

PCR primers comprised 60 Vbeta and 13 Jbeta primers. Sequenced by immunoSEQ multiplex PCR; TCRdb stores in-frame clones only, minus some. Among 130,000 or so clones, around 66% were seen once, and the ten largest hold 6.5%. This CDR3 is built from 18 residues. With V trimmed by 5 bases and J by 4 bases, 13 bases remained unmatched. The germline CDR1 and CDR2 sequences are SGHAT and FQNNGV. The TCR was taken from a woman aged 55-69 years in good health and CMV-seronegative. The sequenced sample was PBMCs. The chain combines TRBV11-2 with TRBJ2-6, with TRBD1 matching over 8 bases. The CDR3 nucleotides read TGTGCCAGCAGCCCGACTGGACAGGGATGGACGGGGGCCAACGTCCTGACTTTC. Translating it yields CASSPTGQGWTGANVLTF. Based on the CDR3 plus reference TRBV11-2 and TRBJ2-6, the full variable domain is EAGVAQSPRYKIIEKRQSVAFWCNPISGHATLYWYQQILGQGPKLLIQFQNNGVVDDSQLPKDRFSAERLKGVDSTLKIQPAKLEDSAVYLCASSPTGQGWTGANVLTFGAGSRLTVL.